A selection of T cell receptor beta chains follows, all from one sample in a study of blood T cell repertoires in COVID-19. The assay was immunoSEQ multiplex PCR, and TCRdb's table has in-frame clones only and misses some. The sample records hundreds of thousands of clones, almost 85% being singletons. The sequenced sample consisted of peripheral blood. Receptors were obtained from a man aged 45-60 years with active or convalescent COVID-19. Both conserved end residues are part of each CDR3. D genes are given only for firm matches. Expanded clones get a size class; other rows say once, few or many, or leave the size out.

CDR3 protein	CDR3 DNA	D gene	clone size	V gene	J gene
CASSSTGSGGELFF	TGCGCCAGCAGCTCAACTGGGTCGGGCGGGGAGCTGTTTTTT	-	-	TRBV5-1	TRBJ2-2
CASSIGNQPQHF	TGTGCCAGCAGTATCGGCAATCAGCCCCAGCATTTT	-	few	TRBV2	TRBJ1-5
CASSPDRGGWFEQYF	TGCGCCAGCAGCCCGGACCGAGGGGGATGGTTCGAGCAGTACTTC	-	-	TRBV5-1	TRBJ2-7
CASSQESGGTEAFF	TGCGCCAGCAGCCAAGAGTCGGGGGGCACTGAAGCTTTCTTT	-	-	TRBV4-1	TRBJ1-1
CASSQEMGDQPQHF	TGCGCCAGCAGCCAAGAAATGGGAGATCAGCCCCAGCATTTT	-	-	TRBV4-3	TRBJ1-5
CASSLDGGRGNYGYTF	TGCGCCAGCAGCTTGGATGGTGGTAGGGGGAACTATGGCTACACCTTC	-	-	TRBV5-1	TRBJ1-2
CASSILTGVNEQFF	TGTGCCAGTAGTATTTTGACAGGGGTAAATGAGCAGTTCTTC	TRBD1	-	TRBV19	TRBJ2-1
CASSLSGSTNEKLFF	TGTGCCAGCAGTTTATCAGGGTCAACTAATGAAAAACTGTTTTTT	-	-	TRBV28	TRBJ1-4
CASSDGGRGITDTQYF	TGTGCCAGCAGTGACGGCGGGAGGGGGATCACAGATACGCAGTATTTT	TRBD2	-	TRBV2	TRBJ2-3
CASSYSPRGARAEAFF	TGTGCCAGCAGTTACTCCCCTCGGGGGGCCCGGGCTGAAGCTTTCTTT	-	once	TRBV6-2/TRBV6-3	TRBJ1-1
CASSVEDRVGNEQFF	TGTGCCAGCAGCGTAGAGGACAGGGTGGGGAATGAGCAGTTCTTC	TRBD1	-	TRBV9	TRBJ2-1
CASSDETSRVRQYF	TGTGCCAGCAGTGATGAGACTAGTAGGGTAAGGCAGTACTTC	-	-	TRBV2	TRBJ2-7
CASSLSGSSLNEQYF	TGTGCCAGCAGTCTGAGCGGGAGTAGTCTCAACGAGCAGTACTTC	TRBD2	-	TRBV28	TRBJ2-7
CAWRAGGNTGELFF	TGTGCCTGGAGAGCGGGAGGAAACACCGGGGAGCTGTTTTTT	TRBD2	-	TRBV30	TRBJ2-2
CASTMEGIQPQHF	TGTGCCAGTACAATGGAGGGTATTCAGCCCCAGCATTTT	-	-	TRBV19	TRBJ1-5
CASSQAPRQGPYNEQFF	TGTGCCAGCAGCCAAGCCCCGCGTCAGGGCCCGTACAATGAGCAGTTCTTC	-	-	TRBV3-1/TRBV3-2	TRBJ2-1
CASRSGTGASYNEQFF	TGTGCCAGCAGATCCGGGACAGGGGCTTCCTACAATGAGCAGTTCTTC	TRBD1	-	TRBV7-3	TRBJ2-1
CASGQGTNEQFF	TGTGCCAGTGGACAGGGGACGAATGAGCAGTTCTTC	TRBD1	-	TRBV19	TRBJ2-1
CASSEIRNSPLHF	TGTGCCAGCAGTGAAATCAGGAATTCACCCCTCCACTTT	-	-	TRBV6-1	TRBJ1-6
CASSEGGTGVSYEQYF	TGTGCCAGCAGTGAAGGAGGGACAGGGGTCTCCTACGAGCAGTACTTC	TRBD1	-	TRBV2	TRBJ2-7
CASSLRQGGLNTEAFF	TGCGCCAGCAGCTTAAGACAGGGTGGGTTGAACACTGAAGCTTTCTTT	TRBD1	-	TRBV5-1	TRBJ1-1
CASSPGKTGPGYEQYF	TGCGCCAGCAGCCCTGGGAAGACAGGCCCAGGGTACGAGCAGTACTTC	-	once	TRBV4-1	TRBJ2-7
CASSQDGLAADTQYF	TGCGCCAGCAGCCAAGACGGACTAGCAGCAGATACGCAGTATTTT	TRBD2	-	TRBV4-1	TRBJ2-3
CAWSSTSVAYNEQFF	TGTGCCTGGAGTTCAACTAGCGTCGCCTACAATGAGCAGTTCTTC	TRBD2	-	TRBV30	TRBJ2-1
CASSPPPGEREKLFF	TGTGCCAGCAGCCCCCCGCCAGGGGAACGGGAAAAACTGTTTTTT	-	few	TRBV28	TRBJ1-4
CASSPNPPPGVGGLFF	TGTGCCAGCAGCCCCAACCCACCGCCGGGTGTGGGGGGACTGTTTTTT	-	-	TRBV27	TRBJ1-4
CASSQSPGLAGGEQFF	TGTGCCAGCAGCCAATCTCCGGGACTAGCGGGGGGTGAGCAGTTCTTC	TRBD2	-	TRBV3-1/TRBV3-2	TRBJ2-1
CASSPSNEQFF	TGTGCCAGCAGTCCTAGCAATGAGCAGTTCTTC	-	-	TRBV12-3/TRBV12-4	TRBJ2-1
CASTGRDRGKDEQFF	TGTGCCAGTACCGGAAGGGACAGGGGTAAGGATGAGCAGTTCTTC	TRBD1	-	TRBV19	TRBJ2-1
CSVGSKNIQYF	TGCAGTGTAGGGAGTAAAAACATTCAGTACTTC	-	once	TRBV20-1	TRBJ2-4
CATSRGANYGYTF	TGTGCCACCTCCAGGGGGGCCAACTATGGCTACACCTTC	TRBD1	-	TRBV3-1/TRBV3-2	TRBJ1-2
CASSVAPRFPNTGELFF	TGTGCCAGCAGCGTAGCCCCCCGGTTCCCGAACACCGGGGAGCTGTTTTTT	-	once	TRBV9	TRBJ2-2
CASTPPRQGPKSYGYTF	TGTGCCAGCACCCCCCCCCGGCAGGGCCCTAAGTCTTATGGCTACACCTTC	-	-	TRBV28	TRBJ1-2
CASSPRVRDRVMNEQYF	TGTGCCAGCTCACCACGCGTCCGAGACAGGGTTATGAACGAGCAGTACTTC	TRBD1	-	TRBV18	TRBJ2-7
CASSFETGRIYGYTF	TGTGCCAGCAGCTTTGAAACAGGGAGAATTTATGGCTACACCTTC	-	-	TRBV12-1	TRBJ1-2
CASSLADSQRSYEQYF	TGCGCCAGCAGCTTGGCCGACAGCCAGAGATCCTACGAGCAGTACTTC	-	-	TRBV5-1	TRBJ2-7
CASRNTGGTDTQYF	TGTGCCAGCAGGAATACAGGGGGCACAGATACGCAGTATTTT	TRBD1	-	TRBV27	TRBJ2-3
CASSLGGGSYEQYF	TGCGCCAGCAGCTTGGGGGGCGGAAGCTACGAGCAGTACTTC	-	-	TRBV5-1	TRBJ2-7
CASSHPALAETQYF	TGCGCCAGCAGCCACCCCGCATTAGCGGAGACCCAGTACTTC	-	-	TRBV4-1	TRBJ2-5
CASSRRVAGVYGYTF	TGTGCCAGCAGCCGCAGGGTAGCAGGCGTCTATGGCTACACCTTC	-	-	TRBV3-1/TRBV3-2	TRBJ1-2
CASSPGTGSYTF	TGTGCCAGCAGCCCAGGGACAGGGAGCTACACCTTC	TRBD1	-	TRBV14	TRBJ1-2
CATSKGQISSGANVLTF	TGTGCCACCAGTAAGGGACAGATTTCTTCTGGGGCCAACGTCCTGACTTTC	TRBD1	-	TRBV15	TRBJ2-6
CASKIGTFPNEQFF	TGTGCCAGCAAAATCGGGACTTTCCCCAATGAGCAGTTCTTC	-	-	TRBV2	TRBJ2-1
CASSLKYAVNSGNTIYF	TGTGCCAGCAGCTTAAAGTATGCGGTAAACTCTGGAAACACCATATATTTT	-	-	TRBV7-2	TRBJ1-3
CASSLLLNEQFF	TGTGCCAGCAGCTTACTTCTCAATGAGCAGTTCTTC	-	-	TRBV7-2	TRBJ2-1
CASSRVQNTEAFF	TGTGCCAGCTCCAGGGTTCAGAACACTGAAGCTTTCTTT	-	few	TRBV6-5	TRBJ1-1
CASSPDLMRGTEQYF	TGCGCCAGCAGCCCAGACCTTATGCGCGGTACCGAGCAGTACTTC	-	many	TRBV5-1	TRBJ2-7
CASSRLAEETQYF	TGTGCCAGCAGCCGACTAGCGGAAGAGACCCAGTACTTC	TRBD2	-	TRBV5-4	TRBJ2-5
CASSFSREGGEQYF	TGTGCCAGCAGCTTCAGCAGGGAAGGGGGCGAGCAGTACTTC	-	-	TRBV7-9	TRBJ2-7
CASSSGQVYGAPLHF	TGCGCCAGCAGCTCGGGACAGGTCTACGGAGCACCCCTCCACTTT	TRBD1	-	TRBV5-1	TRBJ1-6
CASIDVWASDSYEQYF	TGTGCCAGCATCGACGTCTGGGCTAGCGACTCCTACGAGCAGTACTTC	-	once	TRBV7-9	TRBJ2-7
CASSQLAGVDTQYF	TGTGCCAGCAGCCAACTAGCGGGAGTAGATACGCAGTATTTT	TRBD2	-	TRBV7-3	TRBJ2-3
CASSLTSGSLYNEQFF	TGTGCCAGCAGCTTAACTAGCGGGAGTTTATACAATGAGCAGTTCTTC	TRBD2	-	TRBV7-3	TRBJ2-1
CASSPTGSGANVLTF	TGTGCCAGCAGCCCGACGGGGTCTGGGGCCAACGTCCTGACTTTC	-	once	TRBV7-3	TRBJ2-6
CAISGPTTFSTDTQYF	TGTGCCATCAGTGGGCCGACTACCTTCAGCACAGATACGCAGTATTTT	-	-	TRBV10-3	TRBJ2-3
CASSGWTGLNTEAFF	TGTGCCAGCAGCGGCTGGACAGGGCTGAACACTGAAGCTTTCTTT	TRBD1	-	TRBV7-2	TRBJ1-1
CASSLTLGNTIYF	TGTGCCAGCAGTTTAACCCTAGGAAACACCATATATTTT	-	-	TRBV27	TRBJ1-3
CASSKFPSPYEQYF	TGTGCCAGCAGCAAGTTTCCGAGCCCCTACGAGCAGTACTTC	-	few	TRBV21-1	TRBJ2-7
CASSFKRSSYNEQFF	TGTGCCAGCAGTTTCAAGAGGAGCTCCTACAATGAGCAGTTCTTC	-	-	TRBV28	TRBJ2-1